This T cell receptor beta chain derives from a study of human T cells and chemical hapten exposure. The study's findings and limits: Expanded TCRs made up significantly more big CDR3 similarity clusters than controls did.

TCRdb used MiXCR to reprocess the RACE reads, holding one entry per CDR3 protein. The sample has about 70,000 distinct CDR3 sequences, approximately 10% seen once; the top ten hold 5.2%. Concerning this clonotype: Its antigen is currently unknown.

From germline, CDR1 is DFQATT and CDR2 SNEGSKA (reference sequence). The V end lost 0 bases, the J end lost 0 bases, and 6 bases lay between the germline ends. The CDR3 is made up of 15 amino acids. The sample's time point: pre-sensitization, week 0. Treatment meaning: therapeutic diphenylcyclopropenone sensitization with weekly scalp DPC. Sample: whole blood, taken in connection with sensitization to the hapten diphenylcyclopropenone (DPC). The chain links TRBV20-1 to TRBJ1-6; the D is unclear. This TCR came from a woman between 45 and 65 years old with alopecia areata. Some clones in this sample may be carry-over from other donors' samples. CDR3 DNA: TGCAGTGCTAGAGAGGAGAGCTCCTATAATTCACCCCTCCACTTT. It yields the protein CSAREESSYNSPLHF.